A single sample gave rise to the 5 T cell receptor beta chains below, sequenced in a study of beta chain features in type 1 diabetes. Expressed TCRB transcripts were sequenced, since all the RNA that had been isolated was reverse transcribed. Sequenced by immunoSEQ multiplex PCR; TCRdb stores in-frame clones only, minus some. The table records about 290,000 clones, 8% of them present only once. The sequencing sample was made of central memory CD4+ T cells from blood. The receptors come from a woman between 18 and 29 years old in good health.

In its sample, this clone was seen a few times. This sequence joins TRBV29-1 and TRBJ2-7; D may be TRBD1 (5 bases). Germline CDR1 is SQVTM and CDR2 is ANQGSEA. The germline V and J ends were trimmed by 7 bases and 2 bases, with 9 bases remaining between them. The CDR3 covers 11 residues. This CDR3 reads CSASRAYEQYF. The DNA for the CDR3 is TGCAGCGCGAGCAGGGCCTACGAGCAGTACTTC.

Only a few counts were recorded for this clone. The chain combines TRBV30 with TRBJ1-1, with no clear D. The length of the CDR3 is 14 residues. The V end lost 3 bases, the J end lost 0 bases, and 11 bases lay between the germline ends. The germline V gene has CDR1 GTSNPN and CDR2 SVGIG (reference sequence). CDR3 DNA sequence: TGTGCCTGGAGCGGAAGGGTTATGAACACTGAAGCTTTCTTT. Its translation: CAWSGRVMNTEAFF.

The chain couples TRBV7-3 to TRBJ2-3; D may correspond to TRBD1 or TRBD2 (5 bases each). V was pared by 2 bases and J by 2 bases, with 14 bases between. This CDR3 spans 16 amino acids. CDR1 SGHTA and CDR2 FQGTGA come from the germline V gene. The CDR3 coding sequence is TGTGCCAGCAGCTTAGAGGGACGAGCTTTCACAGATACGCAGTATTTT. Translated: CASSLEGRAFTDTQYF. Drawing the rest from reference TRBV7-3 and TRBJ2-3, the complete variable domain is GAGVSQTPSNKVTEKGKYVELRCDPISGHTALYWYRQSLGQGPEFLIYFQGTGAADDSGLPNDRFFAVRPEGSVSTLKIQRTERGDSAVYLCASSLEGRAFTDTQYFGPGTRLTVL.

The gene calls are TRBV7-6 and TRBJ1-2, with D unresolved. CDR1 is SGHVS, CDR2 FNYEAQ, per germline. This CDR3 has 15 amino acids. V was cut by 2 bases and J by 3 bases, with 13 bases left in between. DNA for the CDR3: TGTGCCAGCAGCTTATATGCGGCCCCTGACTATGGCTACACCTTC. It translates to CASSLYAAPDYGYTF.

This clone was counted between two and nine times. The gene calls are TRBV18 and TRBJ2-1, with unresolved D. This CDR3 is built from 14 residues. CDR1 and CDR2 (germline): KGHSH, LQKENI. Trimming cost V 3 bases and J 6 bases, with 12 bases left between them. The CDR3 DNA is TGTGCCAGCTCACCCTCCTCAGTGGCCAATGAGCAGTTCTTC. Protein sequence: CASSPSSVANEQFF.